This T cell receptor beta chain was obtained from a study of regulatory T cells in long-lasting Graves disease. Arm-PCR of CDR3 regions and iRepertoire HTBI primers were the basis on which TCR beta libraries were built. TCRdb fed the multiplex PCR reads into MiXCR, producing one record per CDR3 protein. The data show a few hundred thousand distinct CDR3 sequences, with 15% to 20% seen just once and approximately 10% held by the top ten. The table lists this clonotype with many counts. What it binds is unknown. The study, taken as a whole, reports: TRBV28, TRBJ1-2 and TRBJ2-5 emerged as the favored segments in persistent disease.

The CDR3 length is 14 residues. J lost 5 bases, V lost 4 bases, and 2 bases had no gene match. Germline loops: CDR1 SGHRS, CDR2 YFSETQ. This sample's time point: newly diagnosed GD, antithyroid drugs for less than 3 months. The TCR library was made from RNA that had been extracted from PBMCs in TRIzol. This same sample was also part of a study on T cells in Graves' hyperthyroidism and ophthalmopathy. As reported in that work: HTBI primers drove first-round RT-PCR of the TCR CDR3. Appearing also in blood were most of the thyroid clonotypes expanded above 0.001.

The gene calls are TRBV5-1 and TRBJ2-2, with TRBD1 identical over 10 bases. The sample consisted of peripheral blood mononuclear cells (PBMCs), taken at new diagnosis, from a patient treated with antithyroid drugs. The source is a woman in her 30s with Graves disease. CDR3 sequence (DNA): TGCGCCAGCAGCAGGGACAGGGGAACCGGGGAGCTGTTTTTT. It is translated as CASSRDRGTGELFF.